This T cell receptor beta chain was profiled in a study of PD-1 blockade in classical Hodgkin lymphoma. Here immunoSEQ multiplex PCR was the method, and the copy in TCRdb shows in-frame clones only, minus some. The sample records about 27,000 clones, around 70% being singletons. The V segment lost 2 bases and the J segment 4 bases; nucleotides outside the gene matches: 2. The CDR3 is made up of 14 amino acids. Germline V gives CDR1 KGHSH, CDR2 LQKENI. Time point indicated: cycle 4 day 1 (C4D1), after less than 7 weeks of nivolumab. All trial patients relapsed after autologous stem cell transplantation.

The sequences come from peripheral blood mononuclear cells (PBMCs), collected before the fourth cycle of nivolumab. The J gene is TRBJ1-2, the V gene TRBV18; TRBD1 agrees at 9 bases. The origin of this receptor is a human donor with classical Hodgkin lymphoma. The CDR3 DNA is TGTGCCAGCTCACCATCGACAGGGGGCTATGGCTACACCTTC. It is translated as CASSPSTGGYGYTF. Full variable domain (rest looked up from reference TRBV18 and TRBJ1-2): NAGVMQNPRHLVRRRGQEARLRCSPMKGHSHVYWYRQLPEEGLKFMVYLQKENIIDESGMPKERFSAEFPKEGPSILRIQQVVRGDSAAYFCASSPSTGGYGYTFGSGTRLTVV.